This TCR beta chain was sequenced for a study of blood T cell repertoires in COVID-19. The data were produced by immunoSEQ multiplex PCR, yet TCRdb's version contains in-frame clones alone and is incomplete. Of 250,000 to 400,000 clones in the sample, about 91% were seen once. V lost 6 bases to trimming and J lost 6 bases; unmatched junction nucleotides: 6. Germline V gene data show CDR1 as LGHDT and CDR2 as YNNKEL (reference sequence). The CDR3 covers 14 residues. The sequenced sample consisted of peripheral blood. The clonotype was recovered from a woman aged 25 to 39 with COVID-19, enrolled during active disease. The chain links TRBV3-1 (or the pseudogene TRBV3-2) to TRBJ2-1; 9 bases are shared with TRBD2. The CDR3 nucleotides are TGTGCCAGCAGAAAGCGGGGGGAGTCCAATGAGCAGTTCTTC. Translation gives CASRKRGESNEQFF.